Sequencing of this TCR beta chain was carried out in a study of shared clonotypes between healthy human individuals. Turning to the study itself: Those who served as donors were a couple of women and a few men between the ages of 18 and 49.

Original processing notes: In the immunoSEQ data, sequences were junction-only and lacked quality scores, so filtering differed. The data were produced by immunoSEQ multiplex PCR, yet TCRdb's version contains in-frame clones alone and is incomplete. That table is the source of V, J and clone size, and D and trimming were worked out from the DNA. The profile shows around 500,000 clones, approximately 79% of them singletons. In its sample, this clone was seen a few times. This TCR came from a woman in her thirties or forties in good health. Some clones in this sample may be carry-over from other donors' samples. The sample taken for sequencing was PBMCs.

The CDR3: CASSQDRAKHTDTQYF. The CDR3 DNA follows: TGTGCCAGCAGCCAAGATCGGGCAAAGCATACAGATACGCAGTATTTT. The V and J genes are TRBV14 and TRBJ2-3; no clear D gene. Germline CDR1 and CDR2: SGHDN and FVKESK. The CDR3 runs to 16 residues. The V end lost 0 bases, the J end lost 3 bases, and 13 bases lay between the germline ends.